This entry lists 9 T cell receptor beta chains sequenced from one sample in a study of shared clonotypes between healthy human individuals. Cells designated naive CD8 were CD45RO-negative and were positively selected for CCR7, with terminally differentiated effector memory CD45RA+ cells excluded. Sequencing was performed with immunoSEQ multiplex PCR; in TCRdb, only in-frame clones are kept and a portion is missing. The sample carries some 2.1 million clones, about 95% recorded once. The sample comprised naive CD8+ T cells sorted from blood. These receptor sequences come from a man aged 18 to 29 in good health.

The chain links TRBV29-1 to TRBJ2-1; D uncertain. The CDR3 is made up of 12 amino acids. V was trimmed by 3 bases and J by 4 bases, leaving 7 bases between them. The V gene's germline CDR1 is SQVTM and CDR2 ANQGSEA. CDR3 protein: CSVDVTYNEQFF. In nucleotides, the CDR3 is TGCAGCGTTGACGTGACTTACAATGAGCAGTTCTTC.

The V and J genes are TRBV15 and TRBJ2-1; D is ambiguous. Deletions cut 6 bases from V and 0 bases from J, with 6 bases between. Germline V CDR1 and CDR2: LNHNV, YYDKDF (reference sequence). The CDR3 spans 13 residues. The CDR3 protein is CATRIYSYNEQFF. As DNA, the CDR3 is TGTGCCACCAGGATATACTCCTACAATGAGCAGTTCTTC.

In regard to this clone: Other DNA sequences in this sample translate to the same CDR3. The CDR3 sequence is CASSVSGELFF. The CDR3 DNA reads as TGTGCCAGCAGCGTGTCCGGGGAGCTGTTTTTT. J is TRBJ2-2 and V is TRBV9; D uncertain. Germline CDR1 reads SGDLS; CDR2 reads YYNGEE. V was cut by 2 bases and J by 6 bases, with 2 bases left in between. The CDR3 totals 11 residues.

In nucleotides, the CDR3 is TGTGCCAGCAGCCCGGGACGGAACTCCTACAATGAGCAGTTCTTC. Encoded protein: CASSPGRNSYNEQFF. The V gene is TRBV6-5, the J gene TRBJ2-1; D may match TRBD1 or TRBD2 (5 bases each). Trimming pared 6 bases from V and 0 bases from J, leaving 12 bases between. This CDR3 contains 15 residues. CDR1 is MNHEY, CDR2 SVGAGI, per germline.

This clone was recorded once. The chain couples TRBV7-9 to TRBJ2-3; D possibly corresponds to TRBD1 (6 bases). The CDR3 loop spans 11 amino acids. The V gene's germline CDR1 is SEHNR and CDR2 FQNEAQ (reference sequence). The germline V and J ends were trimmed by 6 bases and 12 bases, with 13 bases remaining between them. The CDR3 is CASSRTEGQYF. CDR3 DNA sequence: TGTGCCAGCAGTCGGACAGAAGGACAGTATTTT.

The CDR3 loop reads CAIASRADTQYF. CDR3 in DNA: TGTGCCATCGCGAGTCGGGCCGATACGCAGTATTTT. The chain combines TRBV6-6 with TRBJ2-3; D is undetermined. CDR3 length: 12 residues. The ends were cut back, 10 bases at V and 6 bases at J, with 14 bases in the middle. From germline, CDR1 is MNHNY and CDR2 SVGAGI (reference sequence).

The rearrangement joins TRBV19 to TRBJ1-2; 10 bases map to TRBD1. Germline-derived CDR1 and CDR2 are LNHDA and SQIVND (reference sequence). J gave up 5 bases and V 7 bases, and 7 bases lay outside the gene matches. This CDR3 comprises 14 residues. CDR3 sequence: CASTPGQGYYGYTF. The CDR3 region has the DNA TGTGCCAGTACCCCGGGACAGGGGTATTATGGCTACACCTTC. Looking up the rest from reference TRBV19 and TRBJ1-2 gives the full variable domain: DGGITQSPKYLFRKEGQNVTLSCEQNLNHDAMYWYRQDPGQGLRLIYYSQIVNDFQKGDIAEGYSVSREKKESFPLTVTSAQKNPTAFYLCASTPGQGYYGYTFGSGTRLTVV.

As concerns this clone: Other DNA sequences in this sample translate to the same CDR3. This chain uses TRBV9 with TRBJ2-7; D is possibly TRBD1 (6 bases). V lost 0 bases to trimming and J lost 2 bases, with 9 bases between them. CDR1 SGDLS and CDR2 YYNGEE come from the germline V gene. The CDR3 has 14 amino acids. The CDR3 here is CASSVGTATYEQYF. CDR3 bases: TGTGCCAGCAGCGTAGGGACAGCAACCTACGAGCAGTACTTC.

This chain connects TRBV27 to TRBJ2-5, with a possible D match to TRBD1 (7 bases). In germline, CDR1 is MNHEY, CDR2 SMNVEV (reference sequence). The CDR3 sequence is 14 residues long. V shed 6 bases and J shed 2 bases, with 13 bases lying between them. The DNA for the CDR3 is TGTGCCAGCAGATTTCAGGGGGGACAAGAGACCCAGTACTTC. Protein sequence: CASRFQGGQETQYF.